The clone carrying this T cell receptor beta chain was observed at least ten times. The antigen remains unidentified. V dropped 0 bases and J dropped 12 bases, with 15 bases sitting between them. CDR1 and CDR2 (germline): LNHNV, YYDKDF (reference sequence). The length of the CDR3 is 14 residues. This sample is drawn from a study of neurological immune-mediated disorders. Study at large: The study included some 35 multiple sclerosis patients, some 31 relapsing-remitting and 3 secondary progressive.

cDNA was made by 5'RACE with 10-nucleotide random UMIs. From the 5' RACE reads, TCRdb called clonotypes with MiXCR, one entry per CDR3 protein. Here the sample spans over 65,000 distinct CDR3 sequences, 2.5% to 3% being singletons. Study-wide results and caveats: HTLV-1-associated myelopathy had the most TCR clonal expansion, while multiple sclerosis had the least, a level that fell below healthy controls. The multiple sclerosis repertoire cluster had no association with any clinical or MRI feature.

Source material: PBMCs. The V call is TRBV15, the J call TRBJ2-1; possible D gene TRBD1, 5 bases. The origin of this receptor is a woman between 25 and 40 years old with multiple sclerosis. CDR3 DNA: TGTGCCACCAGCAGAGATGACGTGCAGCAGGGGCAGTTCTTC. Translating gives CATSRDDVQQGQFF. The whole variable domain, filled in from reference TRBV15 and TRBJ2-1, reads DAMVIQNPRYQVTQFGKPVTLSCSQTLNHNVMYWYQQKSSQAPKLLFHYYDKDFNNEADTPDNFQSRRPNTSFCFLDIRSPGLGDTAMYLCATSRDDVQQGQFFGPGTRLTVL.